This TCR beta chain emerged from a study of preoperative IRX-2 immunotherapy in early breast cancer (dated by TCRdb to the late 2010s). Receptors were amplified or captured by the immunoSEQ multiplex PCR assay. In TCRdb, the immuneACCESS table is reduced to in-frame sequences with V and J assigned. These tables do not hold every clone; where another copy was compared, an unresolved V gene accounts for under half, and the others remain unexplained. The sample contains some 59,000 clones, approximately 94% of them found a single time. The biggest ten clones account for roughly 1.7% of the sample. The germline V gene yields MNHNS for CDR1 and SASEGT for CDR2. V trim: 3 bases; J trim: 7 bases; unmatched bases: 13. The CDR3 measures 16 amino acids from cysteine to phenylalanine. The CDR3 DNA has 48 bases and is translated from base 1. This clone has a single count. It lacks a known antigen. Base qualities are not at hand, and no much larger clone is one base apart.

The label giving this sample's treatment or condition can be read as: preoperative locoregional IRX-2 cytokine immunotherapy. The samples were obtained from a phase Ib study that tested preoperative, locoregional IRX-2 cytokine immunotherapy designed to prime immune responses. Before surgery, IRX-2 was given to the donors, who were patients with early-stage breast cancer. The sample was taken from a patient treated with IRX-2 immunotherapy. The sequence joins TRBV6-1 to TRBJ1-2, with 8 middle bases fitting TRBD1. The TCR was taken from a human donor with breast cancer. The CDR3: CASSDGLLHRGFGYTF. The bases are TGTGCCAGCAGTGATGGGCTCTTGCACAGGGGGTTTGGCTACACCTTC.